This note documents a single T cell receptor (beta chain) sequence. As yet, its antigen is unknown. These data are taken from a study of OX40 agonist ivuxolimab in advanced cancers. Turning to the study itself: Cohort: 65% to 90% men, mean age approximately 60, aged roughly 23 to 79.

Broader study findings: Expanded clones were, on average, more numerous in CD8+ T cells than in CD4+.

Blood was sampled at baseline, cycle 4 day 1, and cycle 7 day 1. The protocol was immunoSEQ multiplex PCR, while the TCRdb copy is restricted to in-frame clones and leaves out a portion. The sample holds 55,000 to 85,000 clones, more than 80% seen once. The CDR3 contains 19 residues. The V gene lost 7 bases and the J gene lost 0 bases, with 25 bases spanning the gap. Per the germline V gene, CDR1 is LNHDA and CDR2 is SQIVND (reference sequence). This chain connects TRBV19 to TRBJ1-5; D gene uncertain. The sequencing here drew on CD4+ or CD8+ T cells sorted from blood, taken in a trial of the OX40 agonist ivuxolimab. This receptor was obtained from an adult with an advanced solid tumor such as melanoma, head and neck, liver or kidney cancer. The CDR3 coding sequence is TGTGCCAGTACCTCCCCCGGCGGAGGGATATTAAATAGCAATCAGCCCCAGCATTTT. Translation: CASTSPGGGILNSNQPQHF.